Each of the 18 T cell receptor beta chains below was sequenced from the same sample in a study of shared clonotypes between healthy human individuals. The protocol was immunoSEQ multiplex PCR, while the TCRdb copy is restricted to in-frame clones and leaves out a portion. This table holds some 490,000 clones, around four fifths found once. Sequenced: PBMCs. The receptors derive from a middle-aged woman in good health. Some clones in this sample may be carry-over from other donors' samples.

The V gene is TRBV11-1, the J gene TRBJ2-1; 8 nucleotides align to TRBD2. V gave up 4 bases and J gave up 3 bases; unmatched junction bases: 5. The CDR3 runs 15 residues. Germline CDR1 reads SGHAT; CDR2 reads FQDESV (reference sequence). The CDR3 coding sequence is TGTGCCAGCAGCTACGGGGGGGAGGGCTACAATGAGCAGTTCTTC. This sequence encodes CASSYGGEGYNEQFF.

This clone occurred once. A junction boundary mismatches the germline segment, possibly from a read error. J is TRBJ2-7 and V is TRBV30, with D unclear. Matching the DNA end better, TRBJ2-5 makes the J call doubtful. The CDR3 spans 12 residues. Germline values: CDR1 GTSNPN, CDR2 SVGIG (reference sequence). CDR3 DNA sequence: TGTGCCGGGTACACGGCGCAAGGGACCCAGTACTTC. It codes for CAGYTAQGTQYF.

V and J are TRBV5-4 and TRBJ2-1, with TRBD1 identical over 9 bases. V was pared by 4 bases and J by 0 bases, with 2 bases of the junction left unmatched. Germline CDR1 SGHNT, CDR2 YYREEE (reference sequence). The CDR3 is made up of 15 amino acids. CDR3 nucleotides: TGTGCCAGCAGCCCGGGACAGGGCTCCTACAATGAGCAGTTCTTC. This translates into CASSPGQGSYNEQFF. Full variable domain (rest looked up from reference TRBV5-4 and TRBJ2-1): ETGVTQSPTHLIKTRGQQVTLRCSSQSGHNTVSWYQQALGQGPQFIFQYYREEENGRGNFPPRFSGLQFPNYSSELNVNALELDDSALYLCASSPGQGSYNEQFFGPGTRLTVL.

This clone was counted once. The chain uses TRBV4-2 and TRBJ2-1; D is perhaps TRBD1 or TRBD2 (6 bases each). Germline loops: CDR1 LGHNA, CDR2 YNFKEQ. The CDR3 runs 16 residues. Trimming removed 0 bases at V and 3 bases at J, with 12 bases between. The CDR3 DNA follows: TGTGCCAGCAGCCAAGAGACCGGGGGCCGCTACAATGAGCAGTTCTTC. Encoded protein: CASSQETGGRYNEQFF.

The V call is TRBV5-4, the J call TRBJ1-1; D gene uncertain. Germline V lookup: CDR1 SGHNT, CDR2 YYREEE (reference sequence). Trimming pared 5 bases from V and 4 bases from J, leaving 18 bases between. The CDR3 length is 15 residues. The CDR3 bases are TGTGCCAGCAGTCCTACGGGGAGAGAAGTCACTGAAGCTTTCTTT. It yields the protein CASSPTGREVTEAFF.

The chain joins TRBV7-2 to TRBJ2-7; no clear D gene. The CDR3 has 14 residues. Germline-derived CDR1 and CDR2 are SGHTA and FQGNSA. The V gene lost 1 base and the J gene lost 2 bases, with 9 bases spanning the gap. CDR3 bases: TGTGCCAGCAGCTTAGGAGTCGATACCTACGAGCAGTACTTC. Translated: CASSLGVDTYEQYF.

The J gene is TRBJ2-7, the V gene TRBV7-9; D perhaps matches TRBD2 (5 bases). Per germline, CDR1 SEHNR and CDR2 FQNEAQ (reference sequence). V lost 5 bases, J lost 10 bases, and 12 bases lay in between. This CDR3 contains 11 residues. The CDR3 loop reads CASSPGLLQYF. DNA for the CDR3: TGTGCCAGCAGCCCCGGACTTTTACAGTACTTC. The complete variable domain, with remaining parts taken from reference TRBV7-9 and TRBJ2-7, reads DTGVSQNPRHKITKRGQNVTFRCDPISEHNRLYWYRQTLGQGPEFLTYFQNEAQLEKSRLLSDRFSAERPKGSFSTLEIQRTEQGDSAMYLCASSPGLLQYFGPGTRLTVT.

The gene calls are TRBV6-5 and TRBJ2-3, with D possibly matching TRBD1 (6 bases). CDR1 and CDR2 (germline): MNHEY, SVGAGI. CDR3 length: 15 residues. The ends were cut back, 6 bases at V and 2 bases at J, with 15 bases in the middle. CDR3 coding DNA: TGTGCCAGCAGCCTTGGGGGACACATCACAGATACGCAGTATTTT. It encodes CASSLGGHITDTQYF.

The chain uses TRBV7-2 and TRBJ1-5; unclear D gene. Germline lookup yields CDR1 SGHTA and CDR2 FQGNSA. This CDR3 has 12 residues. V was shortened by 5 bases and J by 3 bases, with 5 bases between the two germline ends. CDR3 nucleotides: TGTGCCAGCAGCGGCACCAATCAGCCCCAGCATTTT. Translation gives CASSGTNQPQHF.

Points on this clone: Germline is not matched at one junction end, which may reflect a read error. The chain combines TRBV5-8 with TRBJ1-5; 9 bases are shared with TRBD1. CDR1 is SGHTS, CDR2 YDEGEE, per germline. The CDR3 has 16 amino acids. DNA of the CDR3: TGTGCCAGCAGCTTGGGGGGACAGGGTTTCAATCGGCCCCAGCATTTT. This gives the protein CASSLGGQGFNRPQHF.

The V gene is TRBV5-1, the J gene TRBJ2-7, with 16 bases fitting TRBD2. Trimming removed 4 bases from V and 2 bases from J; junction bases left unmatched: 3. The CDR3 sequence is 16 residues long. Germline V CDR1 and CDR2: SGHRS, YFSETQ. The CDR3 region is CASSLGTSGRAYEQYF. DNA of the CDR3: TGCGCCAGCAGCCTTGGGACTAGCGGGAGGGCCTACGAGCAGTACTTC.

The CDR3 reads CASSPRTGGEETQYF. In DNA, the CDR3 is TGTGCCAGCTCACCCCGGACAGGGGGCGAAGAGACCCAGTACTTC. The rearrangement joins TRBV18 to TRBJ2-5; 11 bases agree with TRBD1. V lost 3 bases to trimming and J lost 3 bases; unmatched junction nucleotides: 3. The CDR3 sequence is 15 residues long. CDR1 and CDR2 from the germline V gene are KGHSH and LQKENI.

This chain joins TRBV7-3 and TRBJ1-2; D unclear. CDR1 is SGHTA, CDR2 FQGTGA, per germline. The V end lost 5 bases, the J end lost 8 bases, and 12 bases lay between the germline ends. The CDR3 is 12 residues long. CDR3 nucleotides: TGTGCCAGCAGCCCTCCAGGAGGCGGCTACACCTTC. Translation gives CASSPPGGGYTF.

The V gene is TRBV21-1, the J gene TRBJ2-1; the table names TRBD1, a call not compared with the DNA. TRBV21-1 is assigned pseudogene status. The CDR3 length is 18 residues. CDR3 protein: CASSKRPRTGGAYNEQFF. As DNA, the CDR3 is TGTGCCAGCAGCAAACGCCCCCGGACAGGGGGTGCGTACAATGAGCAGTTCTTC.

In this sample, this clone is medium-sized. Other DNA sequences of this sample code for an identical CDR3. V usage is TRBV7-9 and J usage is TRBJ1-1, with D unresolved. The CDR3 covers 14 residues. Per the germline V gene, CDR1 is SEHNR and CDR2 is FQNEAQ (reference sequence). Trimming shortened V by 0 bases and J by 3 bases, and 8 bases separated the two germline ends. The CDR3 sequence is CASSLAGSHTEAFF. CDR3 nucleotide sequence: TGTGCCAGCAGCTTAGCGGGCAGCCACACTGAAGCTTTCTTT.

The V gene is TRBV5-1, the J gene TRBJ2-2; TRBD1 matches 9 bases. Germline assignment: CDR1 SGHRS and CDR2 YFSETQ. The CDR3 has 14 residues. V lost 6 bases and J lost 7; bases outside the gene matches: 7. The CDR3 region has the DNA TGCGCCAGCAAGGAACAGGGGGCCAACGGGGAGCTGTTTTTT. It specifies CASKEQGANGELFF.

The CDR3 DNA is TGTGCCAGCAGCTTGGCGCAGGGTCATTCACCCCTCCACTTT. Protein sequence: CASSLAQGHSPLHF. The chain is built from TRBV5-4 and TRBJ1-6; the D gene is possibly TRBD1 (5 bases). V lost 0 bases and J 8 bases, leaving 9 bases between the germline ends. Per germline, CDR1 SGHNT and CDR2 YYREEE (reference sequence). This CDR3 region has 14 residues.

This clone was counted a single time. V gene TRBV7-9 combines with J gene TRBJ1-1, with D unclear. V was cut by 5 bases and J by 4 bases, with 14 bases left in between. The germline gives CDR1 SEHNR, CDR2 FQNEAQ (reference sequence). The CDR3 loop spans 14 amino acids. The DNA for the CDR3 is TGTGCCAGCAGCGTAATGATGGGTGGCACTGAAGCTTTCTTT. Its protein is CASSVMMGGTEAFF. Full variable domain (outside the CDR3, taken from reference TRBV7-9 and TRBJ1-1): DTGVSQNPRHKITKRGQNVTFRCDPISEHNRLYWYRQTLGQGPEFLTYFQNEAQLEKSRLLSDRFSAERPKGSFSTLEIQRTEQGDSAMYLCASSVMMGGTEAFFGQGTRLTVV.